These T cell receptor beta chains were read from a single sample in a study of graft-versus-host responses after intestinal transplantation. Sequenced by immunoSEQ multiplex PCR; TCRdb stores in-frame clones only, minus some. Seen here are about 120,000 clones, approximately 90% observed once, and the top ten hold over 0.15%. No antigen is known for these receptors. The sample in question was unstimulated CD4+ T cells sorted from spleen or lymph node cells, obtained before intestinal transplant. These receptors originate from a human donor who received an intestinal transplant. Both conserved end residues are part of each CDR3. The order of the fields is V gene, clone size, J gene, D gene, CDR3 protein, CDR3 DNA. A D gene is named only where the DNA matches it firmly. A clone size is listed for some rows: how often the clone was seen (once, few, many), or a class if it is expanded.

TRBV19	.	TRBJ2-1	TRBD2	CASSGGFSGRSSYNEQFF	TGTGCCAGTAGCGGAGGGTTTAGCGGGAGGAGCTCCTACAATGAGCAGTTCTTC
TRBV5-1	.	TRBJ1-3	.	CASSLTGTASGNTIYF	TGCGCCAGCAGCTTGACTGGGACTGCCTCTGGAAACACCATATATTTT
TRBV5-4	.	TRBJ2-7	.	CASSPGGGLSYEQYF	TGTGCCAGCAGCCCTGGGGGAGGACTGTCCTACGAGCAGTACTTC
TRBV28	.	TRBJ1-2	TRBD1	CASSLPRTGVPGYTF	TGTGCCAGCAGTTTGCCCCGGACAGGGGTACCTGGCTACACCTTC
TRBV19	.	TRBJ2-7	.	CASSTPRGTSYEQYF	TGTGCCAGTTCTACCCCCAGGGGAACATCCTACGAGCAGTACTTC
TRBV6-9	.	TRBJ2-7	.	CASSLRTGGWEQYF	TGTGCCAGCAGTTTGCGGACTGGAGGATGGGAGCAGTACTTC
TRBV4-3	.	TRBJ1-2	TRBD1	CASSRRQGNYGYTF	TGCGCCAGCAGCCGCAGACAGGGGAACTATGGCTACACCTTC
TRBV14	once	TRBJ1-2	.	CASSQEQIYGYTF	TGTGCCAGCAGCCAAGAACAGATCTATGGCTACACCTTC
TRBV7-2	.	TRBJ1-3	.	CASSLDRSSGNTIYF	TGTGCCAGCAGCTTAGACAGGAGCTCTGGAAACACCATATATTTT
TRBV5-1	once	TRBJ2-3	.	CASSPSPGRRVFTTDTQYF	TGCGCCAGCAGCCCCTCCCCTGGCCGGCGGGTTTTCACGACGGATACGCAGTATTTT
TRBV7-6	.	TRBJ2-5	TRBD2	CASSLALGLAGTKTQYF	TGTGCCAGCAGCTTAGCGTTGGGCCTAGCGGGGACTAAGACCCAGTACTTC
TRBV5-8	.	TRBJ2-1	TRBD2	CASSYGTSRSSYNEQFF	TGTGCCAGCAGTTACGGGACTAGCAGAAGCTCCTACAATGAGCAGTTCTTC
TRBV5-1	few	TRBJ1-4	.	CASSLSRGEKLFF	TGCGCCAGCAGCTTGTCCCGGGGTGAAAAACTGTTTTTT
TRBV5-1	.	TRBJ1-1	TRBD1	CASSLPQGATEAFF	TGCGCCAGCAGCTTGCCCCAGGGGGCTACTGAAGCTTTCTTT
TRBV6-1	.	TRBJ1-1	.	CATMATGNTEAFF	TGTGCCACCATGGCGACAGGGAACACTGAAGCTTTCTTT
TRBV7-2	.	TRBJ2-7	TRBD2	CASSLRLASYEQYF	TGTGCCAGCAGCTTGAGACTAGCCTCCTACGAGCAGTACTTC
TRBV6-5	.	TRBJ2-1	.	CASSSPWGEDNEQFF	TGTGCCAGCAGTTCCCCGTGGGGGGAGGACAATGAGCAGTTCTTC
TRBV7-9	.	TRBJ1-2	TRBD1	CASSSPADRVGYGYTF	TGTGCCAGCAGCTCCCCTGCGGACAGGGTTGGCTATGGCTACACCTTC
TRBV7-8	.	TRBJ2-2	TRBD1	CASSPRQGNLNVKVGELFF	TGTGCCAGCAGCCCCCGACAGGGTAACTTGAACGTAAAAGTAGGGGAGCTGTTTTTT
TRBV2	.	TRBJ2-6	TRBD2	CASTPSGRAPGANVLTF	TGTGCCAGTACCCCTAGCGGGAGGGCCCCTGGGGCCAACGTCCTGACTTTC
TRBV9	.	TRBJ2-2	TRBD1	CASSVDARGLRGTGELFF	TGTGCCAGCAGCGTAGATGCCAGGGGGCTGCGTGGCACCGGGGAGCTGTTTTTT
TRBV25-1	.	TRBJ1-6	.	CASSRQGSSPLHF	TGTGCCAGCAGTCGCCAGGGAAGTTCACCCCTCCACTTT
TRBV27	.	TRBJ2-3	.	CASSLVTVGDTQYF	TGTGCCAGCAGTTTAGTAACAGTTGGGGATACGCAGTATTTT
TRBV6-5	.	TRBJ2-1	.	CASSPRQDTYNEQFF	TGTGCCAGCAGCCCCCGACAGGACACCTACAATGAGCAGTTCTTC
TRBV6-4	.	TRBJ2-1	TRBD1	CASSEGGQGAYNEQFF	TGTGCCAGCAGTGAAGGCGGACAGGGGGCGTACAATGAGCAGTTCTTC
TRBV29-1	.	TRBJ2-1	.	CSVDRQGKINEQFF	TGCAGCGTTGACCGGCAGGGGAAGATCAATGAGCAGTTCTTC
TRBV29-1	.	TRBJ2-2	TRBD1	CSVRGQGKATGELFF	TGCAGCGTTAGGGGACAGGGGAAGGCGACCGGGGAGCTGTTTTTT
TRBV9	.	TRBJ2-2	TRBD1	CASSTRQGAFTGELFF	TGTGCCAGCAGCACCCGACAGGGGGCCTTCACCGGGGAGCTGTTTTTT
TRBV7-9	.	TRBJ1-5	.	CASSLQGNQPQHF	TGTGCCAGCAGCCTACAGGGTAATCAGCCCCAGCATTTT
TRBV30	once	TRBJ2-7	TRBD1	CAWTGGDRYGTYEQYF	TGTGCCTGGACAGGGGGCGACCGGTATGGGACCTACGAGCAGTACTTC